A single sample is the source of the 2 T cell receptor beta chains below, sequenced in a study of T cell responses to AZD1222 COVID-19 vaccine. Produced via immunoSEQ multiplex PCR; TCRdb's table is partial and in-frame only. The table includes approximately 150,000 clones, roughly nine tenths detected once. The sample here was peripheral blood, taken on day 0 of AZD1222 vaccination. Source of these receptors: an adult in good health.

Turning to this clone: The same CDR3 is also encoded by other DNA sequences in this sample. V usage is TRBV6-2 or TRBV6-3 and J usage is TRBJ2-4; unclear D gene. The length of the CDR3 is 16 residues. Trimming pared 0 bases from V and 0 bases from J, leaving 9 bases between. The germline gives CDR1 MNHEY, CDR2 SVGEGT. In DNA, the CDR3 is TGTGCCAGCAGTTACTCCGGGTCTCTAGCCAAAAACATTCAGTACTTC. This codes for CASSYSGSLAKNIQYF.

The chain carries TRBV7-2 and TRBJ2-7; D possibly corresponds to TRBD1 (5 bases). Germline V lookup: CDR1 SGHTA, CDR2 FQGNSA. CDR3 length: 15 residues. V gave up 1 base and J gave up 1 base, with 11 bases separating them. CDR3 nucleotides: TGTGCCAGCAGCTTAGGGGCAGGGAAGTCCTACGAGCAGTACTTC. Its protein product is CASSLGAGKSYEQYF.